The 24 T cell receptor beta chains presented below share a single source sample, sequenced in a study of T cell responses to AZD1222 COVID-19 vaccine. Some clones are missing from TCRdb's copy, which holds only in-frame ones; the method was immunoSEQ multiplex PCR. Among over 70,000 clones listed, roughly 90% were seen once. The material was peripheral blood, obtained 28 days after the second AZD1222 dose. These receptors all come from an adult who received the AZD1222 COVID-19 vaccine.

The CDR3 nucleotides are TGTGCCAGCAGCTTAACTACCCCGACAGGGGGGAACACTGAAGCTTTCTTT. This codes for CASSLTTPTGGNTEAFF. This chain uses TRBV7-3 with TRBJ1-1, with 9 bases that match TRBD1. The CDR3 loop spans 17 amino acids. V gave up 0 bases and J gave up 1 base; unmatched junction bases: 6. In germline, CDR1 is SGHTA, CDR2 FQGTGA.

V and J are TRBV6-2 or TRBV6-3 and TRBJ1-2; maybe TRBD1 (6 bases). The CDR3 is 16 residues long. V dropped 2 bases and J dropped 6 bases, with 19 bases sitting between them. In germline, CDR1 is MNHEY, CDR2 SVGEGT. The CDR3 reads CASSYPITGIGNGYTF. As DNA, the CDR3 is TGTGCCAGCAGTTACCCTATTACAGGGATTGGCAATGGCTACACCTTC.

The count of this clone is one. V usage is TRBV28 and J usage is TRBJ2-5; D not resolved. Between the trimmed V and J ends, which lost 10 bases and 0 bases, there was a span of 12 bases. The CDR3 runs 13 residues. Germline V gene data show CDR1 as MDHEN and CDR2 as SYDVKM. DNA for the CDR3: TGTGCCACCCTCGAGGAGTACCAAGAGACCCAGTACTTC. Protein product: CATLEEYQETQYF.

The chain uses TRBV30 and TRBJ1-2; 9 nucleotides agree with TRBD1. Per germline, CDR1 GTSNPN and CDR2 SVGIG (reference sequence). Trimming cost V 0 bases and J 6 bases; bases outside gene matches: 23. The CDR3 is 20 residues long. The CDR3 loop reads CAWSVEMTNRGRIVLDGYTF. CDR3 nucleotide sequence: TGTGCCTGGAGTGTAGAGATGACTAACAGGGGGCGTATTGTTTTGGATGGCTACACCTTC.

J is TRBJ2-7 and V is TRBV9; D perhaps matches TRBD1 (5 bases). The CDR3 has 15 amino acids. In germline, CDR1 is SGDLS, CDR2 YYNGEE. V was pared by 1 base and J by 5 bases, with 16 bases between. The CDR3 reads CASSVNPGYFHEQYF. In DNA form, the CDR3 reads TGTGCCAGCAGCGTAAACCCAGGGTATTTCCACGAGCAGTACTTC. The full variable domain, its missing parts supplied by reference TRBV9 and TRBJ2-7, is DSGVTQTPKHLITATGQRVTLRCSPRSGDLSVYWYQQSLDQGLQFLIQYYNGEERAKGNILERFSAQQFPDLHSELNLSSLELGDSALYFCASSVNPGYFHEQYFGPGTRLTVT.

The rearrangement uses TRBV5-4 and TRBJ1-2; D uncertain. The CDR3 is 14 amino acids. The V and J ends lost 2 bases and 5 bases respectively, with 13 bases between them. Per germline, CDR1 SGHNT and CDR2 YYREEE (reference sequence). CDR3 sequence reads: CASSLGQEPYGYTF. In nucleotides, the CDR3 is TGTGCCAGCAGCTTAGGGCAGGAGCCATATGGCTACACCTTC.

This chain joins TRBV15 and TRBJ1-2; no firm D call. The germline V and J ends were trimmed by 1 base and 0 bases, with 24 bases remaining between them. Per the germline V gene, CDR1 is LNHNV and CDR2 is YYDKDF (reference sequence). The CDR3 has 20 residues. The CDR3 DNA follows: TGTGCCACCAGCAGAGCCCTCACCACAGCCCTACGGGCAGCTAACTATGGCTACACCTTC. Protein: CATSRALTTALRAANYGYTF.

Concerning this clone itself: Given the absence of the conserved phenylalanine or tryptophan at the CDR3 end, a read error is likely. It is unclear where the CDR3 begins or ends on the DNA, so no DNA is shown, and the CDR3 is as TCRdb lists it. V is TRBV12-3 or TRBV12-4 and J is TRBJ1-1. The CDR3 length is 10 residues, termini included. Here the CDR3 reads CATNEENPAV.

The V gene is TRBV10-3, the J gene TRBJ2-1, with TRBD1 identical over 7 bases. This CDR3 region has 12 residues. The germline CDR1 and CDR2 sequences are ENHRY and SYGVKD. With V trimmed by 8 bases and J by 9 bases, 7 bases remained unmatched. The CDR3 coding sequence is TGTGCCATCGGGGACAGTATATCTGAGCAGTTCTTC. This translates into CAIGDSISEQFF.

The DNA of the CDR3 is TGTGCCAGCAGCTTAGGTAGTTCGTCCCGGGACAGAAACGAAAAACTGTTTTTT. It encodes CASSLGSSSRDRNEKLFF. The chain recombines TRBV11-3 with TRBJ1-4; 7 nucleotides match TRBD1. CDR3 length: 18 amino acids. Trimming removed 1 base from V and 8 bases from J; junction bases left unmatched: 16. Germline CDR1 reads SGHNT; CDR2 reads YENEEA.

The chain is built from TRBV9 and TRBJ1-6; 10 bases line up with TRBD1. After removal of 0 bases from V and 10 bases from J, the junction contained 4 bases not matched to a gene. The germline CDR1 and CDR2 sequences are SGDLS and YYNGEE. CDR3 length: 15 residues. The CDR3 sequence is CASSVGGQGWSPLHF. The CDR3 DNA reads as TGTGCCAGCAGCGTAGGGGGACAGGGGTGGTCACCCCTCCACTTT.

The chain couples TRBV27 to TRBJ2-3; D possibly corresponds to TRBD1 (5 bases). Germline values: CDR1 MNHEY, CDR2 SMNVEV (reference sequence). The CDR3 is 20 residues long. V lost 0 bases, J lost 0 bases, and 22 bases lay in between. CDR3 DNA sequence: TGTGCCAGCAGTTTATCCTTCGGACATCTTCACAGCTCTAGCACAGATACGCAGTATTTT. It translates to CASSLSFGHLHSSSTDTQYF.

The chain employs TRBV7-9 and TRBJ2-7, with TRBD1 as a possible D gene (6 bases). Looked up from germline, CDR1 is SEHNR and CDR2 is FQNEAQ (reference sequence). CDR3 length equals 16 residues. V was clipped by 5 bases and J by 2 bases, with 19 bases between them. In DNA, the CDR3 is TGTGCCAGCAGCCCCAATCTGGGGGCTATTACCTACGAGCAGTACTTC. Protein product: CASSPNLGAITYEQYF.

This clone was observed a handful of times. The chain joins TRBV5-4 to TRBJ1-1; D gene uncertain. The V gene's germline CDR1 is SGHNT and CDR2 YYREEE (reference sequence). The CDR3 runs to 15 residues. Deletions cut 0 bases from V and 5 bases from J, with 14 bases between. In DNA, the CDR3 is TGTGCCAGCAGCTTGGTCGCCGCCGTAGTAACTGAAGCTTTCTTT. This sequence encodes CASSLVAAVVTEAFF.

The chain is built from TRBV5-1 and TRBJ2-2, with 9 bases matching TRBD1. Germline assignment: CDR1 SGHRS and CDR2 YFSETQ. Losses at the gene ends were 4 bases for V and 1 base for J; bases not matched to a gene: 8. The CDR3 spans 17 residues. CDR3 sequence reads: CASSVGTGIRNTGELFF. CDR3 nucleotide sequence: TGCGCCAGCAGCGTGGGGACAGGGATACGGAACACCGGGGAGCTGTTTTTT.

The J gene is TRBJ2-1, the V gene TRBV2, with D possibly being TRBD1 (5 bases). CDR1 is SNHLY, CDR2 FYNNEI, per germline. This CDR3 is built from 15 residues. Between the trimmed V and J ends, which lost 5 bases and 2 bases, there was a span of 13 bases. CDR3 region: CASSLTVEPYNEQFF. CDR3 sequence (DNA): TGTGCCAGCAGTCTGACAGTGGAACCCTACAATGAGCAGTTCTTC.

V is TRBV27 and J is TRBJ1-1; possibly TRBD1 for D (5 bases). The germline V gene has CDR1 MNHEY and CDR2 SMNVEV (reference sequence). V was cut by 3 bases and J by 1 base, with 15 bases left in between. The CDR3 covers 16 residues. The DNA of the CDR3 is TGTGCCAGCAGTTTTGGGGGTGGGATCAAGAACACTGAAGCTTTCTTT. This translates into CASSFGGGIKNTEAFF.

The chain is built from TRBV27 and TRBJ2-1; D may be TRBD1 (6 bases). V was trimmed by 2 bases and J by 5 bases, leaving 10 bases between them. Germline-derived CDR1 and CDR2 are MNHEY and SMNVEV (reference sequence). The CDR3 covers 14 residues. Here the CDR3 reads CASSLRTVNNEQFF. The CDR3 bases are TGTGCCAGCAGTTTACGGACAGTTAACAATGAGCAGTTCTTC.

This chain links TRBV14 with TRBJ2-1; D remains unclear. Germline-derived CDR1 and CDR2 are SGHDN and FVKESK. CDR3 length: 14 residues. Trimming removed 1 base at V and 10 bases at J, with 14 bases between. CDR3 sequence (DNA): TGTGCCAGCAGCCAAGGCCTTCGTCGATACGAGCAGTTCTTC. This translates into CASSQGLRRYEQFF.

The chain uses TRBV28 and TRBJ1-4; D is possibly TRBD1 (6 bases). CDR1 and CDR2 (germline): MDHEN, SYDVKM. V lost 7 bases and J 3 bases, leaving 24 bases between the germline ends. CDR3 length: 18 amino acids. The CDR3 region has the DNA TGTGCCAGCAAAGTTAGTTTTGGGGGGCCAGGACCTAATGAAAAACTGTTTTTT. Its translation: CASKVSFGGPGPNEKLFF.

The chain combines TRBV5-1 with TRBJ2-5; possible D gene TRBD1, 6 bases. The ends were cut back, 2 bases at V and 1 base at J, with 15 bases in the middle. This CDR3 region has 16 residues. The V gene's germline CDR1 is SGHRS and CDR2 YFSETQ. CDR3 sequence (DNA): TGCGCCAGCAGCTTCACAGGGTGGAGCCTCCAAGAGACCCAGTACTTC. This gives the protein CASSFTGWSLQETQYF.

The rearrangement uses TRBV9 and TRBJ2-5; D remains unclear. The CDR3 covers 15 residues. Between the trimmed V and J ends, which lost 0 bases and 4 bases, there was a span of 13 bases. The germline CDR1 and CDR2 sequences are SGDLS and YYNGEE. The CDR3, as DNA: TGTGCCAGCAGCGTAGGTCTGGCGTCGAGAGAGACCCAGTACTTC. This gives the protein CASSVGLASRETQYF.

V gene TRBV3-1 (or the pseudogene TRBV3-2) combines with J gene TRBJ2-2; possibly TRBD1 for D (5 bases). In germline, CDR1 is LGHDT, CDR2 YNNKEL (reference sequence). V gave up 1 base and J gave up 6 bases, with 27 bases separating them. This CDR3 spans 20 amino acids. The CDR3 reads CASSQGPRIGAVRDPGELFF. The CDR3 DNA reads TGTGCCAGCAGCCAAGGCCCCCGGATTGGGGCCGTCCGCGATCCCGGGGAGCTGTTTTTT.

This chain connects TRBV12-3 or TRBV12-4 to TRBJ2-1; maybe TRBD1 (6 bases). Trimming cost V 5 bases and J 9 bases, with 14 bases left between them. This CDR3 contains 13 residues. CDR3: CASSIGTRVEQFF. In DNA form, the CDR3 reads TGTGCCAGCAGTATCGGGACACGGGTTGAGCAGTTCTTC.